The present entry profiles one TCR beta chain with its context. Its antigen is not known. Generated by immunoSEQ multiplex PCR, the TCRdb table keeps only in-frame clones and is missing some. The data contain 150,000 or so clones, around 90% of them seen just once; the ten biggest clones take up under 1.5%. This sample stems from a study of T cell responses to AZD1222 COVID-19 vaccine. Study-wide points: Spike-specific TCR breadth and depth were elevated following two AZD1222 doses.

Germline assignment: CDR1 DFQATT and CDR2 SNEGSKA (reference sequence). V was clipped by 7 bases and J by 5 bases, with 8 bases between them. The CDR3 totals 10 residues. The specimen was peripheral blood, collected on day 0 of AZD1222 vaccination. V gene TRBV20-1 combines with J gene TRBJ2-5, with D possibly TRBD2 on 5 matching bases. The TCR originated in an adult in good health. The CDR3 nucleotides read TGCAGTGTGCGGGCGGAGACCCAGTACTTC. As protein: CSVRAETQYF.